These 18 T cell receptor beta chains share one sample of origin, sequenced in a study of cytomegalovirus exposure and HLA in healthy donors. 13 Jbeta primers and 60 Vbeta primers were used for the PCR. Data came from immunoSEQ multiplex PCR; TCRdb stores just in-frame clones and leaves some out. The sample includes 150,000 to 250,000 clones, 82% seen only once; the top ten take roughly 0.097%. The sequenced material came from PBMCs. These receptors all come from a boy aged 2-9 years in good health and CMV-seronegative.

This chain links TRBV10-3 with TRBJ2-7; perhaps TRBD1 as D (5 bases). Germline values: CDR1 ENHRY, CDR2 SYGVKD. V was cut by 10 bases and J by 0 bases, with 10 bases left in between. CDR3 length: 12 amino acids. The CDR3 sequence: CATATASYEQYF. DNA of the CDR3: TGTGCCACCGCGACAGCCTCCTACGAGCAGTACTTC.

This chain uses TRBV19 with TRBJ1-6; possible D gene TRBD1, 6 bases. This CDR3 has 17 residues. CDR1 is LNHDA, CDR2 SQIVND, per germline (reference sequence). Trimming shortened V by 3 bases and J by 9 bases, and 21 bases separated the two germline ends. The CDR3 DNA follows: TGTGCCAGTAGTATTAAACCCTCAGGGAAAGGGGGTTCACCCCTCCACTTT. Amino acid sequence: CASSIKPSGKGGSPLHF.

Written as DNA, the CDR3 is TGTGCCTGGAGTCAGGGGAACGGCTACGAGCAGTACTTC. Translated: CAWSQGNGYEQYF. This sequence joins TRBV30 and TRBJ2-7; D is possibly TRBD1 (6 bases). Trimming pared 2 bases from V and 3 bases from J, leaving 11 bases between. Germline lookup yields CDR1 GTSNPN and CDR2 SVGIG (reference sequence). There are 13 residues in the CDR3.

The CDR3 spells CASRDRGHLRAEAFF. The CDR3 region has the DNA TGCGCCAGCAGGGACAGGGGGCATCTAAGGGCTGAAGCTTTCTTT. The V call is TRBV23-1, the J call TRBJ1-1; 11 bases match TRBD1. TRBV23-1 qualifies as an ORF whose function is uncertain. J gave up 6 bases and V 6 bases, and 9 bases lay outside the gene matches. CDR3 length: 15 residues.

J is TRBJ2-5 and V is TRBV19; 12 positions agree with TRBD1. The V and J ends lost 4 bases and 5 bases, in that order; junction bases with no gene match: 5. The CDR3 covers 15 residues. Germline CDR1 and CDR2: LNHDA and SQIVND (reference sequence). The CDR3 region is CASSTGTGGIETQYF. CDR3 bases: TGTGCCAGTAGTACCGGGACAGGGGGCATCGAGACCCAGTACTTC.

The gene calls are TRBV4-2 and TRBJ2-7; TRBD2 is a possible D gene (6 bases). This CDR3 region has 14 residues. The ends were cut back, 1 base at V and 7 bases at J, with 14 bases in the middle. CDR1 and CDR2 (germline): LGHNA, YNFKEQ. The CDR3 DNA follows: TGTGCCAGCAGCCAAGTCGAAAGTGCGGGGGAGCAGTACTTC. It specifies CASSQVESAGEQYF.

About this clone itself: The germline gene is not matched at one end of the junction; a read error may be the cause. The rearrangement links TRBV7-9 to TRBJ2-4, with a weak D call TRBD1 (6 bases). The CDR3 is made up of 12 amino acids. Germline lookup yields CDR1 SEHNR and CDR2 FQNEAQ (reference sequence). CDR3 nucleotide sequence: TGTGCCAGCAGGATGGACAGAAACAGTCAGTACTTC. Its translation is CASRMDRNSQYF.

The CDR3 DNA reads TGTGCCAGCAGCTTAGTTTTGGCTAGCGGGGCCACAGATACGCAGTATTTT. Translating it yields CASSLVLASGATDTQYF. The rearrangement uses TRBV11-2 and TRBJ2-3; 9 bases agree with TRBD2. The CDR3 runs to 17 residues. V dropped 1 base and J dropped 2; count of bases not matched to a gene: 7. Germline loops: CDR1 SGHAT, CDR2 FQNNGV.

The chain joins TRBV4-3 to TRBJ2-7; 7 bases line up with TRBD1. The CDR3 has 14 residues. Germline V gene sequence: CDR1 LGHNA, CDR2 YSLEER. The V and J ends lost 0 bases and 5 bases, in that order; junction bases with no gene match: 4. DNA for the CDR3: TGCGCCAGCAGCCAAGATACAGGGGACAACGAGCAGTACTTC. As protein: CASSQDTGDNEQYF.

In DNA, the CDR3 is TGCGCCAGCAGCCCGAGGGCGGGGGGGCCGGAGGAGCTGTTTTTT. It translates to CASSPRAGGPEELFF. This rearrangement joins TRBV5-1 to TRBJ2-2; 9 nucleotides match TRBD2. There are 15 residues in the CDR3. CDR1 is SGHRS, CDR2 YFSETQ, per germline. Trimming cost V 4 bases and J 10 bases; bases outside gene matches: 11.

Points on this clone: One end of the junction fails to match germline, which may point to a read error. Written as DNA, the CDR3 is TGTGCTAGCAGCTTAGGACGGGGTTACACCGGGGAGCTGTTTTTT. Translation: CASSLGRGYTGELFF. This chain links TRBV7-7 with TRBJ2-2; a possible D gene is TRBD2 (5 bases). CDR1 and CDR2 from the germline V gene are SSHAT and FNYEAQ (reference sequence). The CDR3 has 15 residues.

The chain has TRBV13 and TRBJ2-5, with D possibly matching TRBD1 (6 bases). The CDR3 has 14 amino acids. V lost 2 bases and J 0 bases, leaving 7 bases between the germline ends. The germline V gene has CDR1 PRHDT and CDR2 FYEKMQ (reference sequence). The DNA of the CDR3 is TGTGCCAGCAGCTTACCAGGGGACCAAGAGACCCAGTACTTC. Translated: CASSLPGDQETQYF. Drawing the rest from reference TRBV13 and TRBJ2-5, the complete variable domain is AAGVIQSPRHLIKEKRETATLKCYPIPRHDTVYWYQQGPGQDPQFLISFYEKMQSDKGSIPDRFSAQQFSDYHSELNMSSLELGDSALYFCASSLPGDQETQYFGPGTRLLVL.

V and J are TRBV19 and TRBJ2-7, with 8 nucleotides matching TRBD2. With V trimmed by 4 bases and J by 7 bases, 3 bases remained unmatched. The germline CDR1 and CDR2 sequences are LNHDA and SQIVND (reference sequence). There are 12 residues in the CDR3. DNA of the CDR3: TGTGCCAGTAGTAACGGGGGGGGAGAGCAGTACTTC. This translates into CASSNGGGEQYF.

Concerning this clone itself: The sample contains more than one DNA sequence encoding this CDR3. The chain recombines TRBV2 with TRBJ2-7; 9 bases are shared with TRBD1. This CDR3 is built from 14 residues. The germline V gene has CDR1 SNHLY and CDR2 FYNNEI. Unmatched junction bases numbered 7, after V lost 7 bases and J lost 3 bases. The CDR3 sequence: CASTPPDRGYEQYF. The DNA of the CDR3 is TGTGCCAGCACCCCACCGGACAGGGGCTACGAGCAGTACTTC.

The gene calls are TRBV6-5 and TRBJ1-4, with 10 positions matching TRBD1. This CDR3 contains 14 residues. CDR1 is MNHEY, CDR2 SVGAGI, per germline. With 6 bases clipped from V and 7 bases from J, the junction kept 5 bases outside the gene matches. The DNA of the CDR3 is TGTGCCAGCAGCCCTCGGGACAGGGGTGAAAAACTGTTTTTT. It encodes CASSPRDRGEKLFF.

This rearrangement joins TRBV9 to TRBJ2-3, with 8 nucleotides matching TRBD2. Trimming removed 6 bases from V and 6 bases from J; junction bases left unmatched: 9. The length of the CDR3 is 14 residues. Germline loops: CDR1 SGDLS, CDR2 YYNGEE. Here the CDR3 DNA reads TGTGCCAGCAACTGGGGAGTAGCGGGGGATACGCAGTATTTT. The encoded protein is CASNWGVAGDTQYF.

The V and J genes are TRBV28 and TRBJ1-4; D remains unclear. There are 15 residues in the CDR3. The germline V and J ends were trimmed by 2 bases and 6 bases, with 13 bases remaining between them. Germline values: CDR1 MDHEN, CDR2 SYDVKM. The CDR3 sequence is CASSLHQVVYEKLFF. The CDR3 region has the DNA TGTGCCAGCAGTTTACACCAGGTTGTCTATGAAAAACTGTTTTTT.

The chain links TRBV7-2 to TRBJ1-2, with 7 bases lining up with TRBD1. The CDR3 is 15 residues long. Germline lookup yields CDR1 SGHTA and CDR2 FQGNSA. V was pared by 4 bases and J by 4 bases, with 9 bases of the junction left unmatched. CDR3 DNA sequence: TGTGCCAGCAGCTACAGGATTCCAGGGGGCTATGGCTACACCTTC. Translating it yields CASSYRIPGGYGYTF.